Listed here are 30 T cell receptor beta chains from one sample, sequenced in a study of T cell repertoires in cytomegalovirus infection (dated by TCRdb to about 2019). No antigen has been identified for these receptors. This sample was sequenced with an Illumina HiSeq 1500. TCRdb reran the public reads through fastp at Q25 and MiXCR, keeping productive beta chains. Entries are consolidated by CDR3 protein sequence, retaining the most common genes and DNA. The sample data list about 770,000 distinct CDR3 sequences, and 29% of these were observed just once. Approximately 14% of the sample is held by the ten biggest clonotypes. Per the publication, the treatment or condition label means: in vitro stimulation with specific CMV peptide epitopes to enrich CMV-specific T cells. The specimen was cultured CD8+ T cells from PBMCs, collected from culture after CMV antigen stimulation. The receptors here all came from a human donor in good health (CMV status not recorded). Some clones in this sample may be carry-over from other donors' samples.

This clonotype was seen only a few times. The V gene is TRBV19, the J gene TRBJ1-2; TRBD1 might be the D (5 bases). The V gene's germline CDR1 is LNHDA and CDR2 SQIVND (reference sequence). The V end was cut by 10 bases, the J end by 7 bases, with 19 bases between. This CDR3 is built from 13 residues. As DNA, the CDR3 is TGTGCCATCCAAGGGGCGGCGGTAGGTGGCTACACCTTC. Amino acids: CAIQGAAVGGYTF.

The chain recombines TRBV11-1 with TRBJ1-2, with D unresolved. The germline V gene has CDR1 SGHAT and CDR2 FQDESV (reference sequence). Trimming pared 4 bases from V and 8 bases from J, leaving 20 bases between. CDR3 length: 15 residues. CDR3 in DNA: TGTGCCAGCAGCTCAAGCCAAACTAGTCCCTTGGGCTACACCTTC. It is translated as CASSSSQTSPLGYTF.

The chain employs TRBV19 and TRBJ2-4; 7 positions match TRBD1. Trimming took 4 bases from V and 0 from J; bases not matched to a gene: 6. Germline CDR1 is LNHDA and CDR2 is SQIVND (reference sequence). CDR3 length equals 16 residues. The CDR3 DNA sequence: TGTGCCAGTAGTAGTACAGGGGTGCTAGCCAAAAACATTCAGTACTTC. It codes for CASSSTGVLAKNIQYF.

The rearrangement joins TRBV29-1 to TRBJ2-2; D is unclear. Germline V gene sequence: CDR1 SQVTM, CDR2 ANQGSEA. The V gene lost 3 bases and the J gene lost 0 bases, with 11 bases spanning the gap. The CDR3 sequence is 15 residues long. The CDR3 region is CSVDDVHSNTGELFF. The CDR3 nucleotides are TGCAGCGTTGATGATGTACATTCGAACACCGGGGAGCTGTTTTTT.

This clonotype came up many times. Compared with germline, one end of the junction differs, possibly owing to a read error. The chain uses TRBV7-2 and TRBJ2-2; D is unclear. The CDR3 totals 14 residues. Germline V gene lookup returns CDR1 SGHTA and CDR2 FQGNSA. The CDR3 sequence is CASSLGPYTGELFF. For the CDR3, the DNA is TGTGCCAGCAGTTTAGGGCCGTACACCGGGGAGCTGTTTTTT.

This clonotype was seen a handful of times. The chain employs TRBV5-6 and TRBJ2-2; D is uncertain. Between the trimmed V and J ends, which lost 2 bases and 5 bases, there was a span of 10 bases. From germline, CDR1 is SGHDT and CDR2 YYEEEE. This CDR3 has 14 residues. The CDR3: CASSFGRPTGELFF. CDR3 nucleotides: TGTGCCAGCAGCTTCGGCAGGCCGACCGGGGAGCTGTTTTTT.

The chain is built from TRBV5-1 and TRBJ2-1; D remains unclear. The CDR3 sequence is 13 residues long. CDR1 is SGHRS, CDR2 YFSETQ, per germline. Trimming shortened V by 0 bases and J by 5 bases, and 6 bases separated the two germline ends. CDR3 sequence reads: CASSLGDDNEQFF. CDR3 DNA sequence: TGCGCCAGCAGCTTGGGTGATGACAATGAGCAGTTCTTC.

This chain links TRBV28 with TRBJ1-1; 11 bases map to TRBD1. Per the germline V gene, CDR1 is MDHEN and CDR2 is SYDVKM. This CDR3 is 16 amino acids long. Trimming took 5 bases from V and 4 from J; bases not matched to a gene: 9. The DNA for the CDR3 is TGTGCCAGCAGTAACCCGGACAGGGGGCTTGGCACTGAAGCTTTCTTT. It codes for CASSNPDRGLGTEAFF.

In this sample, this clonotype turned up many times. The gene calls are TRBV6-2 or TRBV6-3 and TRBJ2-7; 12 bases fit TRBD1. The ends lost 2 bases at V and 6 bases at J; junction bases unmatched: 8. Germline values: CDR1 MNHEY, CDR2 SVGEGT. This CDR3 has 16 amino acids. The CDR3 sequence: CASSYPSGTGGSEQYV. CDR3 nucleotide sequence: TGTGCCAGCAGTTACCCCTCCGGGACAGGGGGCAGCGAGCAGTACGTC.

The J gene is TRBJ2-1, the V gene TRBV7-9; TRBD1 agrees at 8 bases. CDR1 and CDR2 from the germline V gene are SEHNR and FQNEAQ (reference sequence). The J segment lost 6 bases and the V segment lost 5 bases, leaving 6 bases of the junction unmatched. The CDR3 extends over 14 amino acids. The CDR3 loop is CASSTLTGGNEQFF. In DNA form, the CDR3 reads TGTGCCAGCAGCACGCTAACAGGGGGCAATGAGCAGTTCTTC. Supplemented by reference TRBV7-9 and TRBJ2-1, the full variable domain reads DTGVSQNPRHKITKRGQNVTFRCDPISEHNRLYWYRQTLGQGPEFLTYFQNEAQLEKSRLLSDRFSAERPKGSFSTLEIQRTEQGDSAMYLCASSTLTGGNEQFFGPGTRLTVL.

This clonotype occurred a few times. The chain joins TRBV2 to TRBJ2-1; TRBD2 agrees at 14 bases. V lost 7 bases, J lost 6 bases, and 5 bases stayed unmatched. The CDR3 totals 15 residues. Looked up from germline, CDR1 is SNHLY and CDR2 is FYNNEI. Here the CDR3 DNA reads TGTGCCAGCACTGGACTAGCGGGGGGCCCCAATGAGCAGTTCTTC. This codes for CASTGLAGGPNEQFF.

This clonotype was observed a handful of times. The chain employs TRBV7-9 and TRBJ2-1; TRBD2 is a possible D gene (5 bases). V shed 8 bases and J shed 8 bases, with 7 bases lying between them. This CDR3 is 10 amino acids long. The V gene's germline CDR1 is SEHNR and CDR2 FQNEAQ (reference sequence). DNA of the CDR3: TGTGCCAGCGAGAGGGATGAGCAGTTCTTC. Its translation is CASERDEQFF.

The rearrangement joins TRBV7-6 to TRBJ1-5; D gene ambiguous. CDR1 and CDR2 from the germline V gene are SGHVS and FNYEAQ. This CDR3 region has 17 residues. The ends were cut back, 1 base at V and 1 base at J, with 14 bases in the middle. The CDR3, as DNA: TGTGCCAGCAGCTTAGGTTCCGGTAAACTCAGCAATCAGCCCCAGCATTTT. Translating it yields CASSLGSGKLSNQPQHF.

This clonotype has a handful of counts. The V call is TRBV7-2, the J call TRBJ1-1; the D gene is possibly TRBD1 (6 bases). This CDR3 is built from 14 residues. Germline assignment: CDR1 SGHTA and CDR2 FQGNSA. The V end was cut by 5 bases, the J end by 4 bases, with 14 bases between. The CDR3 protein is CASSLGGGFTEAFF. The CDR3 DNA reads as TGTGCCAGCAGCCTAGGTGGGGGCTTCACTGAAGCTTTCTTT.

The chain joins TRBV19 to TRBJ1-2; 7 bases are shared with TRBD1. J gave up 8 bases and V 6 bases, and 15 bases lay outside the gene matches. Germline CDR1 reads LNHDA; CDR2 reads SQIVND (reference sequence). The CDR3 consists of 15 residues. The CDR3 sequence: CASRKGTAMLGGYTF. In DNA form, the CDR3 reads TGTGCCAGTAGGAAGGGGACAGCTATGCTGGGAGGCTACACCTTC.

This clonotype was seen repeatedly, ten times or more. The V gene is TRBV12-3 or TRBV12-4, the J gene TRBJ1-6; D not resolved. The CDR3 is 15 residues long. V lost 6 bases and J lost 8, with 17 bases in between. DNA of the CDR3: TGTGCCAGCAGGGTACTGGGAACACCTTATTCACCCCTCCACTTT. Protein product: CASRVLGTPYSPLHF.

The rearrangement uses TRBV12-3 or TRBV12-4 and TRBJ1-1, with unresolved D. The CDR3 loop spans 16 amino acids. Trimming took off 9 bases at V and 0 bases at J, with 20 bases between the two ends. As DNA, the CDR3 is TGTGCCAGTAAAATCGGGCCTCTGGGTATGAACACTGAAGCTTTCTTT. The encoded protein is CASKIGPLGMNTEAFF.

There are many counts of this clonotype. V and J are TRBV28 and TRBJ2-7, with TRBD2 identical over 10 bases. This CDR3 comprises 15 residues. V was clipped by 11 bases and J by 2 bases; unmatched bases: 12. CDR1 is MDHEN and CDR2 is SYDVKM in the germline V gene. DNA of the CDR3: TGTGCCTCAAAAAGATCTAGCGGGGGCCCCTACGAGCAGTACGTC. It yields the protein CASKRSSGGPYEQYV.

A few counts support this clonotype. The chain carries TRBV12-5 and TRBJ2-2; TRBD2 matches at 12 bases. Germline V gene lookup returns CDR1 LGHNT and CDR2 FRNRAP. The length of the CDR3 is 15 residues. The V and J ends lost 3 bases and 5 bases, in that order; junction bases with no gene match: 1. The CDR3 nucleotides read TGTGCTAGTGGTTTCCTAGCGGGGGGGACCGGGGAGCTGTTTTTT. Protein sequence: CASGFLAGGTGELFF. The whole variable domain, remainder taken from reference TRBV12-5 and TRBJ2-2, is DARVTQTPRHKVTEMGQEVTMRCQPILGHNTVFWYRQTMMQGLELLAYFRNRAPLDDSGMPKDRFSAEMPDATLATLKIQPSEPRDSAVYFCASGFLAGGTGELFFGEGSRLTVL.

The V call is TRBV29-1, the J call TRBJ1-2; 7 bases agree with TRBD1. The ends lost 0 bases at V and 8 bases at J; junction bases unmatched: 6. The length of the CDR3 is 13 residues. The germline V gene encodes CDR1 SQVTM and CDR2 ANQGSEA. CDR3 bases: TGCAGCGTTGAAGACCCGACAGGGAAGGGCTACACCTTC. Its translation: CSVEDPTGKGYTF.

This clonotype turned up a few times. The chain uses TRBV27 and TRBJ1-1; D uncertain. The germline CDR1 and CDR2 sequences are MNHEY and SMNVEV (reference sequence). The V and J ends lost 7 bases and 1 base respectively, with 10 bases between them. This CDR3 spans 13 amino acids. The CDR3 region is CASTSSRNTEAFF. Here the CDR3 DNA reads TGTGCCAGCACCTCTAGTAGGAACACTGAAGCTTTCTTT.

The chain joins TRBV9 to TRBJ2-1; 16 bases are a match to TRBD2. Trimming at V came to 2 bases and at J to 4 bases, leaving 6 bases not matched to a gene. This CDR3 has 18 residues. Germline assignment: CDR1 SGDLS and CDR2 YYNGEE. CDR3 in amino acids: CASSVVPGLAGGYNEQFF. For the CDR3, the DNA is TGTGCCAGCAGCGTGGTCCCGGGACTAGCGGGGGGGTACAATGAGCAGTTCTTC.

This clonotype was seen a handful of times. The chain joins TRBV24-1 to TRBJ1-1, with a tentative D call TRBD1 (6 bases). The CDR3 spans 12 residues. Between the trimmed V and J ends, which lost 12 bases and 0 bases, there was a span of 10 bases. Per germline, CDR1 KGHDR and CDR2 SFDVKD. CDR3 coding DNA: TGTGCCGTCCAGGGGATGAACACTGAAGCTTTCTTT. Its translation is CAVQGMNTEAFF.

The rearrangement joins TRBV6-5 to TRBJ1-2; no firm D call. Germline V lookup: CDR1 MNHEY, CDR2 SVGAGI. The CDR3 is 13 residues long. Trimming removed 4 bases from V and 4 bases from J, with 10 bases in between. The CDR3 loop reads CASSSTEFYGYTF. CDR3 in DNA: TGTGCCAGCAGTTCCACAGAATTCTATGGCTACACCTTC.

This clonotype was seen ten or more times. Written as DNA, the CDR3 is TGTGCCAGCAGCTTAGGTCCCCTCCGTGGCACCGGGGAGCTGTTTTTT. This sequence encodes CASSLGPLRGTGELFF. The rearrangement uses TRBV7-2 and TRBJ2-2; D is undetermined. Trimming took off 1 base at V and 4 bases at J, with 13 bases between the two ends. This CDR3 contains 16 residues. Germline CDR1 and CDR2: SGHTA and FQGNSA.

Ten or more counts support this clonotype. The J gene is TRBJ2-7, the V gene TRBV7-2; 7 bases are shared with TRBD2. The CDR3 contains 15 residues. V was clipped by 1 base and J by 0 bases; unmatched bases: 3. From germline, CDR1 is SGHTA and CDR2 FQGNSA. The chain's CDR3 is CASSLGGGGSYEQYV. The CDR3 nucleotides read TGTGCCAGCAGCTTAGGCGGGGGAGGCTCCTACGAGCAGTACGTC.

The CDR3 loop reads CSARGDYGYTF. The CDR3 DNA sequence: TGCAGTGCTAGAGGGGACTATGGCTACACCTTC. The gene calls are TRBV20-1 and TRBJ1-2; D remains ambiguous. Germline V gene lookup returns CDR1 DFQATT and CDR2 SNEGSKA (reference sequence). This CDR3 comprises 11 residues. The V end was cut by 1 base, the J end by 3 bases, with 3 bases between.

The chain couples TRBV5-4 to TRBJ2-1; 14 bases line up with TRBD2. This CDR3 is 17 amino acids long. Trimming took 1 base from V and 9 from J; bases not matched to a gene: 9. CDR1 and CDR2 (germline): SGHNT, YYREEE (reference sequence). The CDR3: CASSLPRTSGGIGEQFF. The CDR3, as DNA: TGTGCCAGCAGCTTGCCCCGGACTAGCGGGGGGATAGGTGAGCAGTTCTTC.

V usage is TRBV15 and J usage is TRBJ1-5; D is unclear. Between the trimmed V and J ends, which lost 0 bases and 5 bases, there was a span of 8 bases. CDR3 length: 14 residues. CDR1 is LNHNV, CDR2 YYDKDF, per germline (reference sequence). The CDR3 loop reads CATSRDLDDQPQHF. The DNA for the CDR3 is TGTGCCACCAGCAGAGATCTTGATGATCAGCCCCAGCATTTT.

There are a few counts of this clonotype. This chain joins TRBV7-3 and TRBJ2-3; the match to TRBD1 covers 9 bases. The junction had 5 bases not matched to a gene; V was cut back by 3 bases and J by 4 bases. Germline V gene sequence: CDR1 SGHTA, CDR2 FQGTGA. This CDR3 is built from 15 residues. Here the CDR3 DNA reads TGTGCCAGCAGCTTCGGGACAGGGTTCCCAGATACGCAGTATTTT. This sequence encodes CASSFGTGFPDTQYF.